A single sample gave rise to the 7 T cell receptor beta chains below, sequenced in a study of human T cells and chemical hapten exposure. In TCRdb, the RACE reads were re-called with MiXCR into one record per CDR3 protein. The table has about 40,000 distinct CDR3 sequences, less than 3.5% seen once. The time point: patch test 2, 6 weeks after DPC sensitization. The treatment was: therapeutic diphenylcyclopropenone sensitization with weekly scalp DPC. Sequenced material: whole blood, taken in connection with sensitization to the hapten diphenylcyclopropenone (DPC). All receptors derive from a man aged 35-49 years with alopecia areata. Some clones in this sample may be carry-over from other donors' samples.

The table lists this clonotype with many counts. The V gene is TRBV10-3, the J gene TRBJ2-6; unclear D gene. The CDR3 length is 15 residues. Trimming stripped 2 bases from V and 1 base from J, with 6 bases between. CDR1 is ENHRY, CDR2 SYGVKD, per germline. CDR3 bases: TGTGCCATCAGTGAGGGATTATCTGGGGCCAACGTCCTGACTTTC. It yields the protein CAISEGLSGANVLTF.

In this sample, this clonotype turned up many times. V gene TRBV28 combines with J gene TRBJ1-2; unclear D gene. The CDR3 totals 14 residues. Trimming took off 2 bases at V and 2 bases at J, with 9 bases between the two ends. CDR1 and CDR2 (germline): MDHEN, SYDVKM. CDR3 coding DNA: TGTGCCAGCAGTTTAGGCATAAAGAACTATGGCTACACCTTC. Its translation is CASSLGIKNYGYTF.

This clonotype occurred many times. This chain links TRBV2 with TRBJ1-1; D is unresolved. V was clipped by 8 bases and J by 3 bases, with 10 bases between them. The CDR3 extends over 12 amino acids. In germline, CDR1 is SNHLY, CDR2 FYNNEI. The CDR3 spells CASELGYTEAFF. The CDR3 bases are TGTGCCAGCGAACTAGGGTACACTGAAGCTTTCTTT.

This clonotype has ten or more counts. V and J are TRBV7-9 and TRBJ2-5; D is unresolved. This CDR3 is built from 12 residues. From germline, CDR1 is SEHNR and CDR2 FQNEAQ (reference sequence). V lost 3 bases, J lost 0 bases, and 2 bases lay in between. The CDR3, as DNA: TGTGCCAGCAGCTTCTACCAAGAGACCCAGTACTTC. Its translation: CASSFYQETQYF.

This clonotype was detected many times. This chain links TRBV7-9 with TRBJ2-3, with D possibly being TRBD2 (6 bases). With 4 bases removed from V and 7 bases from J, the gap between germline ends came to 18 bases. CDR3 size: 15 residues. The germline gives CDR1 SEHNR, CDR2 FQNEAQ (reference sequence). Here the CDR3 reads CASSSTMMRDYTQYF. The CDR3 region has the DNA TGTGCCAGCAGCTCCACCATGATGCGGGATTATACGCAGTATTTT.

In this sample, this clonotype turned up many times. The chain joins TRBV6-5 to TRBJ2-1; perhaps TRBD2 as D (6 bases). V dropped 7 bases and J dropped 8 bases, with 21 bases sitting between them. Germline CDR1 MNHEY, CDR2 SVGAGI. The CDR3 is made up of 15 amino acids. For the CDR3, the DNA is TGTGCCAGCACCACCCGGGGGAGGCGAGTGGATGAGCAGTTCTTC. This sequence encodes CASTTRGRRVDEQFF.

This clonotype was counted at least ten times. The chain joins TRBV7-9 to TRBJ2-1; maybe TRBD2 (5 bases). The CDR3 spans 14 residues. Germline values: CDR1 SEHNR, CDR2 FQNEAQ (reference sequence). V was trimmed by 4 bases and J by 7 bases, leaving 14 bases between them. In DNA form, the CDR3 reads TGTGCCAGCAGCTCCCGTGACTACGGGAATGAGCAGTTCTTC. As protein: CASSSRDYGNEQFF. Full variable domain (rest looked up from reference TRBV7-9 and TRBJ2-1): DTGVSQNPRHKITKRGQNVTFRCDPISEHNRLYWYRQTLGQGPEFLTYFQNEAQLEKSRLLSDRFSAERPKGSFSTLEIQRTEQGDSAMYLCASSSRDYGNEQFFGPGTRLTVL.